The 20 T cell receptor beta chains listed next were all sequenced from one sample in a study of blood T cell repertoires in COVID-19. Measured with immunoSEQ multiplex PCR; TCRdb has only the in-frame clones, and not every one. This sample has about 160,000 clones, with under 80% found just once. The specimen sequenced was peripheral blood. Receptors were obtained from a man in his 70s with acute or convalescent COVID-19.

This clone was recorded many times. The rearrangement joins TRBV27 to TRBJ2-2; weak D call: TRBD2 (6 bases). The germline CDR1 and CDR2 sequences are MNHEY and SMNVEV (reference sequence). V gave up 7 bases and J gave up 3 bases, with 15 bases separating them. There are 15 residues in the CDR3. The CDR3 DNA follows: TGTGCCAGCACGTCGGGGGACGGCCACACCGGGGAGCTGTTTTTT. It specifies CASTSGDGHTGELFF.

The V call is TRBV5-6, the J call TRBJ1-2; 8 bases agree with TRBD1. With 0 bases clipped from V and 3 bases from J, the junction kept 4 bases outside the gene matches. The CDR3 length is 15 residues. Germline loops: CDR1 SGHDT, CDR2 YYEEEE. CDR3: CASSLVGGQDYGYTF. The CDR3 DNA reads as TGTGCCAGCAGCTTGGTCGGGGGACAGGACTATGGCTACACCTTC.

The V and J genes are TRBV20-1 and TRBJ2-5; tentatively, D is TRBD2 (6 bases). The germline CDR1 and CDR2 sequences are DFQATT and SNEGSKA (reference sequence). V was trimmed by 3 bases and J by 3 bases, leaving 17 bases between them. CDR3 size: 15 residues. As DNA, the CDR3 is TGCAGTGCTAGTAATTCGCAGCGGGCGGAAGAGACCCAGTACTTC. Protein: CSASNSQRAEETQYF.

This chain connects TRBV16 to TRBJ2-7; TRBD2 matches at 8 bases. Germline CDR1 KGHSY, CDR2 FQNENV. Trimming at V came to 4 bases and at J to 3 bases, leaving 2 bases not matched to a gene. The CDR3 is 13 residues long. CDR3 nucleotide sequence: TGTGCCAGCAGCCCTAGCGGGTACTACGAGCAGTACTTC. Translated: CASSPSGYYEQYF.

The chain couples TRBV19 to TRBJ1-5; TRBD1 is a possible D gene (5 bases). V gave up 7 bases and J gave up 2 bases, with 15 bases separating them. Germline CDR1 LNHDA, CDR2 SQIVND (reference sequence). There are 15 residues in the CDR3. CDR3 DNA sequence: TGTGCCAGTACCCAAGGGGCAGGCCGCAATCAGCCCCAGCATTTT. Encoded protein: CASTQGAGRNQPQHF.

This clone appeared a few times. The V call is TRBV11-2, the J call TRBJ2-2; D is perhaps TRBD1 (6 bases). The CDR3 is 14 residues long. Germline V gene data show CDR1 as SGHAT and CDR2 as FQNNGV. V was shortened by 4 bases and J by 3 bases, with 9 bases between the two germline ends. The CDR3 protein is CASSSGQYTGELFF. The CDR3 bases are TGTGCCAGCAGCTCGGGACAATACACCGGGGAGCTGTTTTTT. Variable domain in full (rest from reference TRBV11-2 and TRBJ2-2): EAGVAQSPRYKIIEKRQSVAFWCNPISGHATLYWYQQILGQGPKLLIQFQNNGVVDDSQLPKDRFSAERLKGVDSTLKIQPAKLEDSAVYLCASSSGQYTGELFFGEGSRLTVL.

This chain uses TRBV28 with TRBJ1-4, with 9 bases lining up with TRBD1. V gave up 8 bases and J gave up 10 bases; unmatched junction bases: 14. The CDR3 totals 15 residues. Germline CDR1 and CDR2: MDHEN and SYDVKM. CDR3 sequence reads: CASDTEGTGLSKLFF. CDR3 in DNA: TGTGCCAGCGACACGGAGGGGACAGGGCTGTCAAAACTGTTTTTT.

The chain employs TRBV2 and TRBJ1-3; TRBD1 is a possible D gene (5 bases). V gave up 4 bases and J gave up 0 bases, with 10 bases separating them. Germline-derived CDR1 and CDR2 are SNHLY and FYNNEI. This CDR3 is built from 15 residues. The CDR3 sequence is CASSVGGRSGNTIYF. Here the CDR3 DNA reads TGTGCCAGCAGTGTGGGGGGACGCTCTGGAAACACCATATATTTT.

The chain combines TRBV4-3 with TRBJ1-6; a weak D match, TRBD1 (5 bases). Trimming took 0 bases from V and 9 from J, leaving 15 bases between them. CDR3 length: 16 amino acids. CDR1 and CDR2 from the germline V gene are LGHNA and YSLEER. The CDR3 DNA reads as TGCGCCAGCAGCCAAGATGGGAGGGGATTCGGTTCACCCCTCCACTTT. The encoded protein is CASSQDGRGFGSPLHF.

This sequence joins TRBV5-1 and TRBJ2-6; 12 bases fit TRBD2. Trimming at V came to 10 bases and at J to 1 base, leaving 3 bases not matched to a gene. This CDR3 has 15 amino acids. Germline assignment: CDR1 SGHRS and CDR2 YFSETQ. Written as DNA, the CDR3 is TGCGCCGCGACTAGCGGGAGTTCTGGGGCCAACGTCCTGACTTTC. Protein sequence: CAATSGSSGANVLTF.

The rearrangement uses TRBV12-3 or TRBV12-4 and TRBJ2-1; D unresolved. The CDR3 sequence is 13 residues long. V lost 8 bases to trimming and J lost 5 bases, with 13 bases between them. This chain's CDR3 is CASRQELHNEQFF. The CDR3 nucleotides are TGTGCCAGCCGCCAAGAGCTACACAATGAGCAGTTCTTC.

The chain uses TRBV5-1 and TRBJ2-7; D call uncertain. Germline lookup yields CDR1 SGHRS and CDR2 YFSETQ. The CDR3 has 14 amino acids. Trimming removed 0 bases at V and 4 bases at J, with 11 bases between. CDR3 residues: CASSLALAVYEQYF. The CDR3 coding sequence is TGCGCCAGCAGCTTGGCCTTGGCGGTTTACGAGCAGTACTTC. Looking up the rest from reference TRBV5-1 and TRBJ2-7 gives the full variable domain: KAGVTQTPRYLIKTRGQQVTLSCSPISGHRSVSWYQQTPGQGLQFLFEYFSETQRNKGNFPGRFSGRQFSNSRSEMNVSTLELGDSALYLCASSLALAVYEQYFGPGTRLTVT.

The sample holds many counts of this clone. The rearrangement uses TRBV19 and TRBJ2-7, with a possible D match to TRBD2 (5 bases). Germline V CDR1 and CDR2: LNHDA, SQIVND (reference sequence). V dropped 6 bases and J dropped 3 bases, with 12 bases sitting between them. The CDR3 has 13 residues. CDR3 sequence (DNA): TGTGCCAGTAGCGTAGGGAGTTTCTACGAGCAGTACTTC. Its translation: CASSVGSFYEQYF.

The V gene is TRBV7-8, the J gene TRBJ2-5; 9 bases are a match to TRBD2. Per germline, CDR1 SGHVS and CDR2 FQNEAQ. The CDR3 loop spans 15 amino acids. With V trimmed by 10 bases and J by 4 bases, 13 bases remained unmatched. The CDR3 nucleotides read TGTGCCACCCGGACGGAGGCAGCGGGAGGAGAGACCCAGTACTTC. Translated: CATRTEAAGGETQYF.

There are a few counts of this clone. V gene TRBV6-6 combines with J gene TRBJ2-3; TRBD1 matches at 9 bases. The CDR3 contains 14 residues. J lost 3 bases, V lost 6 bases, and 4 bases had no gene match. Germline CDR1 and CDR2: MNHNY and SVGAGI (reference sequence). Written as DNA, the CDR3 is TGTGCCAGCAGACCCGGGACAGGGACAGATACGCAGTATTTT. It is translated as CASRPGTGTDTQYF.

The J gene is TRBJ2-1, the V gene TRBV15; the match to TRBD2 covers 14 bases. The germline gives CDR1 LNHNV, CDR2 YYDKDF (reference sequence). This CDR3 is 18 amino acids long. The V gene end was trimmed by 4 bases and the J gene end by 4 bases; junction bases not matched to a gene: 9. CDR3 DNA: TGTGCCACCAGCAAGACTAGCGGGAGGGCATATTTTTACAATGAGCAGTTCTTC. This encodes CATSKTSGRAYFYNEQFF.

The chain combines TRBV2 with TRBJ2-3; D gene unclear. CDR3 length: 14 residues. From germline, CDR1 is SNHLY and CDR2 FYNNEI. Trimming took off 1 base at V and 0 bases at J, with 5 bases between the two ends. In DNA form, the CDR3 reads TGTGCCAGCAGTGAAGGTCCTAGCACAGATACGCAGTATTTT. Its translation is CASSEGPSTDTQYF.

This rearrangement joins TRBV10-3 to TRBJ2-2; TRBD2 aligns across 12 bases. With 5 bases clipped from V and 3 bases from J, the junction kept 4 bases outside the gene matches. The CDR3 length is 16 residues. The germline V gene has CDR1 ENHRY and CDR2 SYGVKD. Here the CDR3 DNA reads TGTGCCATCAGTCATACTAGCGGGGGGCACACCGGGGAGCTGTTTTTT. It translates to CAISHTSGGHTGELFF.

The rearrangement links TRBV18 to TRBJ1-2; D not certain. The CDR3 sequence is 15 residues long. V lost 4 bases to trimming and J lost 3 bases, with 15 bases between them. Germline loops: CDR1 KGHSH, CDR2 LQKENI. In nucleotides, the CDR3 is TGTGCCAGCTCACTCCGGGGAAGGGCAGACTATGGCTACACCTTC. Translation: CASSLRGRADYGYTF. The complete variable domain, with remaining parts taken from reference TRBV18 and TRBJ1-2, reads NAGVMQNPRHLVRRRGQEARLRCSPMKGHSHVYWYRQLPEEGLKFMVYLQKENIIDESGMPKERFSAEFPKEGPSILRIQQVVRGDSAAYFCASSLRGRADYGYTFGSGTRLTVV.

The rearrangement links TRBV28 to TRBJ1-6, with 9 bases fitting TRBD1. The V gene end was trimmed by 7 bases and the J gene end by 4 bases; junction bases not matched to a gene: 8. CDR3 length: 16 amino acids. Germline values: CDR1 MDHEN, CDR2 SYDVKM. The CDR3 loop reads CASNSPTGGYNSPLHF. The CDR3 DNA is TGTGCCAGCAATTCCCCGACAGGGGGATATAATTCACCCCTCCACTTT.